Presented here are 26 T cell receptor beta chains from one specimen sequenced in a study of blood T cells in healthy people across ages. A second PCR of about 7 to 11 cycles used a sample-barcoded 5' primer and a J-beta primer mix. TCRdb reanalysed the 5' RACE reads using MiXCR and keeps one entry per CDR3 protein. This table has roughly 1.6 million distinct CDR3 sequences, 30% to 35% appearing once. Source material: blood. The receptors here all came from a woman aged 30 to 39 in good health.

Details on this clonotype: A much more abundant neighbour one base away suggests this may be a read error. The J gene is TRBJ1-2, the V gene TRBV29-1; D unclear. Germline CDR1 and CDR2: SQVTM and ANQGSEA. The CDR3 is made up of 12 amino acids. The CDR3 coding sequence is TGCAGCGTTGAGTCTAATAACTATGGCTTCACCTTC. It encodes CSVESNNYGFTF. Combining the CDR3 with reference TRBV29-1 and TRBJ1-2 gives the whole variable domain SAVISQKPSRDICQRGTSLTIQCQVDSQVTMMFWYRQQPGQSLTLIATANQGSEATYESGFVIDKFPISRPNLTFSTLTVSNMSPEDSSIYLCSVESNNYGFTFGSGTRLTVV.

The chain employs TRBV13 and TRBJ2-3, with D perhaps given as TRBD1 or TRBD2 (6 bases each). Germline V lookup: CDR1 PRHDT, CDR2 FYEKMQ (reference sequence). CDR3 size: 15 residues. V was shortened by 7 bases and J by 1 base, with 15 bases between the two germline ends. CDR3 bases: TGTGCCAGCATCAAGGGGGGCTCTGGCACAGATACGCAGTATTTT. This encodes CASIKGGSGTDTQYF.

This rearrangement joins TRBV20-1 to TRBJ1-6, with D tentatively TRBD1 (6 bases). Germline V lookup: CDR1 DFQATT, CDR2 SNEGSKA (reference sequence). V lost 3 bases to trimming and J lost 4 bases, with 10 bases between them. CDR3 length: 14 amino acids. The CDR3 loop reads CSARDGQYNSPLHF. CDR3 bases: TGCAGTGCTAGGGACGGACAGTATAATTCACCCCTCCACTTT.

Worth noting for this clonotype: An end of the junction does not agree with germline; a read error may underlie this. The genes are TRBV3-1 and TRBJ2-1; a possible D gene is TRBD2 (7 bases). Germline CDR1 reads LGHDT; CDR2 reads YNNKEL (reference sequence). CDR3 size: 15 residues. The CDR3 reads CASSPGGGPYSEQFF. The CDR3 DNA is TGTGCCAGCAGCCCCGGCGGGGGCCCTTACAGTGAGCAGTTCTTC.

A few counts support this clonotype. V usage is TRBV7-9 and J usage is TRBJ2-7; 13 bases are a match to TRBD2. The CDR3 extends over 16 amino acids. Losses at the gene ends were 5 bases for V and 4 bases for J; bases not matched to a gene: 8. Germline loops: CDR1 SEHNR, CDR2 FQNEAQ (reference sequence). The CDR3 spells CASSPTGTSGTYEQYF. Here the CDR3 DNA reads TGTGCCAGCAGCCCAACCGGGACTAGCGGGACGTACGAGCAGTACTTC.

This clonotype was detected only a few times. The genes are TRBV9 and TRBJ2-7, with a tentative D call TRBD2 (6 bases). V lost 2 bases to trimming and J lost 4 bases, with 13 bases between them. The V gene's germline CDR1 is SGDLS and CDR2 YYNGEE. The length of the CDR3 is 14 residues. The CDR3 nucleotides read TGTGCCAGCAGCGTCCTCGGAGGGGCTTACGAGCAGTACTTC. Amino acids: CASSVLGGAYEQYF. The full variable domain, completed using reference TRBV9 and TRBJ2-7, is DSGVTQTPKHLITATGQRVTLRCSPRSGDLSVYWYQQSLDQGLQFLIQYYNGEERAKGNILERFSAQQFPDLHSELNLSSLELGDSALYFCASSVLGGAYEQYFGPGTRLTVT.

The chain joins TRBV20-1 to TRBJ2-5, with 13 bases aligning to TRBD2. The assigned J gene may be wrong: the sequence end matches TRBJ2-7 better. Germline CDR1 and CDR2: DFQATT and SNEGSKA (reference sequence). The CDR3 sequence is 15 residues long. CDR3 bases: TGCAGTGCTAGGGTTTCGACTAGCGGGAGGTACGAGCAGTACTTC. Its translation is CSARVSTSGRYEQYF.

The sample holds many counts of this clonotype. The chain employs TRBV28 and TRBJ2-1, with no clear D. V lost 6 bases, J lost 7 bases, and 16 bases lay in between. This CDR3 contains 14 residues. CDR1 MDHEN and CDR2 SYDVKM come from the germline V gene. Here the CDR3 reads CASRILFRSNEQFF. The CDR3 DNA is TGTGCCAGCAGGATCTTATTCAGATCGAATGAGCAGTTCTTC.

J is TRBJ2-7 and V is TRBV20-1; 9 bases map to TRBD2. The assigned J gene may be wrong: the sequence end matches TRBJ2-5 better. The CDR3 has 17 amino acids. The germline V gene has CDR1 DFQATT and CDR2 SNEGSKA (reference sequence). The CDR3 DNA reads TGCAGTGCTAGAGATCGGGGGGCGGGAGGGCCTGTGCAGACCCAGTACTTC. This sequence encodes CSARDRGAGGPVQTQYF.

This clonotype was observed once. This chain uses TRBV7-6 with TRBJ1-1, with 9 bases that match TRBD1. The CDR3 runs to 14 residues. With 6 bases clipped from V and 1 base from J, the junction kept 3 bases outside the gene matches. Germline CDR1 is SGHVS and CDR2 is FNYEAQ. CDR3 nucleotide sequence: TGTGCCAGCAGACAGGGGGCCCGGAACACTGAAGCTTTCTTT. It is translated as CASRQGARNTEAFF.

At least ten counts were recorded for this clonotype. CDR3 protein: CASSSQGGLETQYF. In DNA form, the CDR3 reads TGTGCCAGCAGTTCTCAAGGGGGTTTAGAGACCCAGTACTTC. The V gene is TRBV28, the J gene TRBJ2-5; D might be TRBD1 (6 bases). CDR1 and CDR2 from the germline V gene are MDHEN and SYDVKM. The V end was cut by 4 bases, the J end by 4 bases, with 13 bases between. The CDR3 extends over 14 amino acids.

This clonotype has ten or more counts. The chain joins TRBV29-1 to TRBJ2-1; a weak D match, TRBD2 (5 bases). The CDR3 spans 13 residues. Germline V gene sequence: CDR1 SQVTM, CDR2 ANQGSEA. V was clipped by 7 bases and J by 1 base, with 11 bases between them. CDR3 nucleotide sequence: TGCAGCGCGGGGAGCTTATCCTACAATGAGCAGTTCTTC. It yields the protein CSAGSLSYNEQFF.

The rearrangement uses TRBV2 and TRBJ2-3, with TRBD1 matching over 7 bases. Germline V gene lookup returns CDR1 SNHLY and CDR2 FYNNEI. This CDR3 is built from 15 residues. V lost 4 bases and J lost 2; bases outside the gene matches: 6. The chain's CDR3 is CASSALGQSTDTQYF. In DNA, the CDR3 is TGTGCCAGCAGTGCCCTGGGACAGTCCACAGATACGCAGTATTTT.

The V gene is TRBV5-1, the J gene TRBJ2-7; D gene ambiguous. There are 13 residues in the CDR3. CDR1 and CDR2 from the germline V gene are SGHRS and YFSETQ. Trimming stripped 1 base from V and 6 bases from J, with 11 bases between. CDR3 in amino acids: CASSLRLDGEQYF. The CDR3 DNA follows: TGCGCCAGCAGCTTGAGGTTAGATGGCGAGCAGTACTTC.

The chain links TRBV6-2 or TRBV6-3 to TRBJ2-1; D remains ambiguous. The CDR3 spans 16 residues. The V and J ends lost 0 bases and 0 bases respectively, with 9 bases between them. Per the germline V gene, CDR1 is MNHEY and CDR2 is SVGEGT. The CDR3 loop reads CASSYSWMGSYNEQFF. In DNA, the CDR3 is TGTGCCAGCAGTTACTCGTGGATGGGCTCCTACAATGAGCAGTTCTTC.

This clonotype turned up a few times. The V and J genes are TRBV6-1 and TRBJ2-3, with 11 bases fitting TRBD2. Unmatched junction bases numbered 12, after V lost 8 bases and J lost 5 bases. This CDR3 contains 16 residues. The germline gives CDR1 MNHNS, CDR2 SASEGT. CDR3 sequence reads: CASAAWLAGGGDTQYF. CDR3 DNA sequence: TGTGCCAGCGCCGCTTGGCTAGCGGGAGGAGGAGATACGCAGTATTTT.

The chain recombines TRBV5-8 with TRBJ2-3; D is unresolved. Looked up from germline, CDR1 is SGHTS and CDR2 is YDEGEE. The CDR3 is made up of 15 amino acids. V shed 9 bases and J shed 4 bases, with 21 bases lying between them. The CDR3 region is CATPGPELMADTQYF. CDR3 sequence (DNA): TGTGCCACCCCAGGACCGGAGCTCATGGCAGATACGCAGTATTTT.

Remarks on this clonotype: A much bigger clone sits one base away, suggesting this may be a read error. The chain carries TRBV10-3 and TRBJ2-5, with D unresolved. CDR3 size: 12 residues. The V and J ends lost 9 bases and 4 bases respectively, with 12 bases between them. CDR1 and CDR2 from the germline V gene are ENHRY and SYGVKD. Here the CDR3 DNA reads TGTGCCATGGCTGGCGTCGGAGAGACCCAGTACTTC. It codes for CAMAGVGETQYF.

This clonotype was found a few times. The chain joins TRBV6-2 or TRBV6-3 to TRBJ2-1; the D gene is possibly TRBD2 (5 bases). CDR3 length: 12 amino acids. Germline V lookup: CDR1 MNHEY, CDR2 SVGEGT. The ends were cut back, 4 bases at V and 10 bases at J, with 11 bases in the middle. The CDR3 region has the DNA TGTGCCAGCAGTTTCGGACTGGCGGAGCAGTTCTTC. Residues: CASSFGLAEQFF.

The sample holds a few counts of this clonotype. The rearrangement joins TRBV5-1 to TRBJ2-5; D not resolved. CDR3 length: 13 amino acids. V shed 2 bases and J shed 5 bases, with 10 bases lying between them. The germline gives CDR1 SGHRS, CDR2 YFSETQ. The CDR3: CASSFGILETQYF. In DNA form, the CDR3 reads TGCGCCAGCAGCTTTGGTATCCTGGAGACCCAGTACTTC.

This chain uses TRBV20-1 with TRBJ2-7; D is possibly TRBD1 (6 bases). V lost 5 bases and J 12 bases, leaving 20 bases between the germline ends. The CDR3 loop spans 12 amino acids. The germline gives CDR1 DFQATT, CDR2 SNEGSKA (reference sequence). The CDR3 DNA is TGCAGTGCTGTTAACAGGGCAGAGACCATGTACTTC. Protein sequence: CSAVNRAETMYF.

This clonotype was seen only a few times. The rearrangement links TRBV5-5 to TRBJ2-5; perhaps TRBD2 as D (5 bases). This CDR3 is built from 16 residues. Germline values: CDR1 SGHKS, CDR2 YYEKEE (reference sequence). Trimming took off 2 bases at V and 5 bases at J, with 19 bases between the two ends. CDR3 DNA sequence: TGTGCCAGCAGCTTCGGCGGGTTCGCTCCGGGGGAGACCCAGTACTTC. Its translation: CASSFGGFAPGETQYF.

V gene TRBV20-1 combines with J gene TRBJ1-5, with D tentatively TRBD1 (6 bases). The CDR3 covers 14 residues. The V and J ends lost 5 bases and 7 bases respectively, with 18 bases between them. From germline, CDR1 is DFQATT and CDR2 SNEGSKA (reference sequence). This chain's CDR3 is CSAQRVRDNQPQHF. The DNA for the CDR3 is TGCAGTGCTCAGAGGGTACGGGACAACCAGCCCCAGCATTTT.

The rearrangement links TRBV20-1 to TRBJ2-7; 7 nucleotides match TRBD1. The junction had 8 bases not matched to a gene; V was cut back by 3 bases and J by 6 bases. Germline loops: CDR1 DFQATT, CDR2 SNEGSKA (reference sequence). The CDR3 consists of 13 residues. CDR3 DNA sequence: TGCAGTGCTAGGAGACAGGGAACGGGCGAGCAGTACTTC. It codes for CSARRQGTGEQYF.

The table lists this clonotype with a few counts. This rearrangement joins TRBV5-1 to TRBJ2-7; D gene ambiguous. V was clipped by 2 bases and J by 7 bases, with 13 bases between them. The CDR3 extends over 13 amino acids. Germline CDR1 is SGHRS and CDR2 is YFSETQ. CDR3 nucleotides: TGCGCCAGCAGCTTCCGACACCTTTATGAGCAGTACTTC. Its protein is CASSFRHLYEQYF.

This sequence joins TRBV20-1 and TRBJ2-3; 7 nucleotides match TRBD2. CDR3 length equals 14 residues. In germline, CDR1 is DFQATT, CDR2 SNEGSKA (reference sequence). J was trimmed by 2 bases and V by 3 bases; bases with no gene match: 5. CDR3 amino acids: CSARGLTITDTQYF. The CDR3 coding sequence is TGCAGTGCTAGGGGACTAACTATCACAGATACGCAGTATTTT.